The 6 T cell receptor beta chains presented below share a single source sample, sequenced in a study of cytomegalovirus exposure and HLA in healthy donors. TCRdb's table, derived via immunoSEQ multiplex PCR, lists solely in-frame clones and lacks some. The table has about 120,000 clones, roughly 90% seen once. Sequenced input: PBMCs. The source of these receptors is a young woman in good health and CMV-seropositive.

The V and J genes are TRBV5-5 and TRBJ1-2, with 9 bases lining up with TRBD1. Looked up from germline, CDR1 is SGHKS and CDR2 is YYEKEE (reference sequence). The CDR3 has 15 residues. J was trimmed by 4 bases and V by 1 base; bases with no gene match: 5. The CDR3: CASSLLGTGLYGYTF. The CDR3 nucleotides are TGTGCCAGCAGCTTGTTAGGGACAGGGCTCTATGGCTACACCTTC.

The sample holds a few counts of this clone. The V and J genes are TRBV6-1 and TRBJ2-7, with D possibly TRBD1 on 5 matching bases. V lost 10 bases to trimming and J lost 0 bases, with 13 bases between them. Per the germline V gene, CDR1 is MNHNS and CDR2 is SASEGT. The CDR3 has 13 residues. The DNA for the CDR3 is TGTGCCACAAGCAGGGTAAGCTCCTACGAGCAGTACTTC. Amino acids: CATSRVSSYEQYF.

The chain uses TRBV15 and TRBJ1-2, with D tentatively TRBD1 (5 bases). The V and J ends lost 4 bases and 3 bases respectively, with 15 bases between them. The CDR3 has 15 amino acids. Looked up from germline, CDR1 is LNHNV and CDR2 is YYDKDF (reference sequence). CDR3 sequence reads: CATSMSDRPHYGYTF. The CDR3 DNA reads as TGTGCCACCAGCATGAGCGACAGACCCCACTATGGCTACACCTTC. Using reference TRBV15 and TRBJ1-2 for the parts outside the CDR3, the full variable domain is DAMVIQNPRYQVTQFGKPVTLSCSQTLNHNVMYWYQQKSSQAPKLLFHYYDKDFNNEADTPDNFQSRRPNTSFCFLDIRSPGLGDTAMYLCATSMSDRPHYGYTFGSGTRLTVV.

V and J are TRBV6-1 and TRBJ1-6; D is ambiguous. The CDR3 runs 17 residues. Trimming removed 2 bases at V and 0 bases at J, with 11 bases between. CDR1 is MNHNS, CDR2 SASEGT, per germline. The CDR3 DNA sequence: TGTGCCAGCAGTGAATTTGACATACGCTCCTATAATTCACCCCTCCACTTT. The encoded protein is CASSEFDIRSYNSPLHF.

The chain employs TRBV19 and TRBJ1-5; D gene uncertain. CDR1 and CDR2 (germline): LNHDA, SQIVND (reference sequence). V lost 6 bases and J 0 bases, leaving 18 bases between the germline ends. The CDR3 length is 17 residues. The CDR3 nucleotides are TGTGCCAGTAGCTATAGGTCAGGTTATTATAGCAATCAGCCCCAGCATTTT. Protein sequence: CASSYRSGYYSNQPQHF.

The gene calls are TRBV27 and TRBJ2-1, with D possibly being TRBD1 (6 bases). The CDR3 extends over 13 amino acids. Germline V gene lookup returns CDR1 MNHEY and CDR2 SMNVEV (reference sequence). The V and J ends lost 5 bases and 7 bases respectively, with 12 bases between them. The CDR3 sequence is CASSPGTTNEQFF. CDR3 bases: TGTGCCAGCAGTCCCGGGACAACTAATGAGCAGTTCTTC.